This T cell receptor (beta chain) originates from a study of shared clonotypes between healthy human individuals. Cells designated naive CD8 were CD45RO-negative and were positively selected for CCR7, with terminally differentiated effector memory CD45RA+ cells excluded. Overall study findings and caveats: Incompleteness in sorted-subset sequencing, despite large depth, was shown by rarefaction. Naive CD4 clonotypes overlapped across several donors at roughly 5%.

Of note for this clone: Its antigen is as yet unknown.

The assay was carried out at the deep level. The authors loaded 200 ng DNA, tens of thousands of T cell genomes, into sorted-subset replicate PCRs. Using immunoSEQ multiplex PCR, the repertoire was profiled, and TCRdb retains in-frame clones only, with some absent. This sample carries some 2.1 million clones, about 94% of them seen once, and the ten largest clones take roughly 1.7%. The V gene lost 3 bases and the J gene lost 5 bases, with 17 bases spanning the gap. The CDR3 is made up of 16 amino acids. Germline V lookup: CDR1 LNHDA, CDR2 SQIVND (reference sequence). The genes are TRBV19 and TRBJ2-1; a possible D gene is TRBD1 (5 bases). The sequenced sample consisted of naive CD8+ T cells from PBMCs. The sequence was obtained from a young man in good health. Some clones in this sample may be carry-over from other donors' samples. The CDR3 reads CASSIFPPGLNNEQFF. For the CDR3, the DNA is TGTGCCAGTAGTATCTTCCCCCCAGGGTTGAACAATGAGCAGTTCTTC. Variable domain in full (rest from reference TRBV19 and TRBJ2-1): DGGITQSPKYLFRKEGQNVTLSCEQNLNHDAMYWYRQDPGQGLRLIYYSQIVNDFQKGDIAEGYSVSREKKESFPLTVTSAQKNPTAFYLCASSIFPPGLNNEQFFGPGTRLTVL.